The T cell receptor (beta chain) under discussion was sequenced for a study of shared clonotypes between healthy human individuals. HIV-negative, healthy adults without recent acute infections or vaccinations were the donors. The data were produced by immunoSEQ multiplex PCR, yet TCRdb's version contains in-frame clones alone and is incomplete. The sample has some 900,000 clones, 76% seen once. With 4 bases clipped from V and 1 base from J, the junction kept 2 bases outside the gene matches. Germline V gene sequence: CDR1 GTSNPN, CDR2 SVGIG (reference sequence). This CDR3 spans 14 amino acids. As concerns this clone: The target antigen is unknown.

Study-wide results and caveats: Shared clonotypes: roughly 5% naive CD4, about 3.3% naive CD8, about 2.5% memory CD4, under 0.45% memory CD8. On the whole, naive subsets had larger estimated richness than memory subsets had. Expectations were that clonotype sharing among donors would be affected by sequencing depth.

The receptor comes from a man aged 18 to 29 in good health. The chain is built from TRBV30 and TRBJ1-5; the match to TRBD1 covers 9 bases. Sequencing was performed on memory CD4+ T cells sorted from blood. Subset indicated: CD45RA-negative fraction. Here the CDR3 reads CAWTGTGSNQPQHF. DNA for the CDR3: TGTGCCTGGACCGGGACAGGGAGCAATCAGCCCCAGCATTTT.